Each of the 22 T cell receptor beta chains below was sequenced from the same sample in a study of blood T cell repertoires in COVID-19. The table came from immunoSEQ multiplex PCR; TCRdb's copy has only in-frame clones and leaves some out. The sample lists about 74,000 clones, almost 90% occurring once. The sample taken for sequencing was peripheral blood. Receptors were obtained from a woman of 80 years or more with acute or convalescent COVID-19.

The rearrangement uses TRBV7-2 and TRBJ1-1; D remains ambiguous. The V end was cut by 2 bases, the J end by 4 bases, with 11 bases between. Looked up from germline, CDR1 is SGHTA and CDR2 is FQGNSA. There are 14 residues in the CDR3. CDR3 protein: CASSLMGASTEAFF. CDR3 DNA: TGTGCCAGCAGCTTAATGGGAGCAAGCACTGAAGCTTTCTTT. Supplemented by reference TRBV7-2 and TRBJ1-1, the full variable domain reads GAGVSQSPSNKVTEKGKDVELRCDPISGHTALYWYRQSLGQGLEFLIYFQGNSAPDKSGLPSDRFSAERTGGSVSTLTIQRTQQEDSAVYLCASSLMGASTEAFFGQGTRLTVV.

This chain uses TRBV4-1 with TRBJ2-5; TRBD1 matches 7 bases. Germline V CDR1 and CDR2: MGHRA, YSYEKL. This CDR3 is built from 16 residues. Losses at the gene ends were 2 bases for V and 5 bases for J; bases not matched to a gene: 11. The CDR3 DNA reads as TGCGCCAGCAGCCAAAACCCAACAGGGGCGTGGGAGACCCAGTACTTC. Its protein is CASSQNPTGAWETQYF.

V and J are TRBV3-1 (or the pseudogene TRBV3-2) and TRBJ2-6; 9 bases fit TRBD2. With 4 bases clipped from V and 0 bases from J, the junction kept 4 bases outside the gene matches. CDR1 and CDR2 from the germline V gene are LGHDT and YNNKEL (reference sequence). This CDR3 has 17 residues. The CDR3 region has the DNA TGTGCCAGCAGCCTTCCGGGACTAGCCTCTGGGGCCAACGTCCTGACTTTC. It translates to CASSLPGLASGANVLTF.

The chain links TRBV30 to TRBJ2-3, with D possibly TRBD1 on 6 matching bases. Germline CDR1 GTSNPN, CDR2 SVGIG (reference sequence). V dropped 2 bases and J dropped 2 bases, with 14 bases sitting between them. CDR3 size: 15 residues. CDR3 in amino acids: CAWSQGGSVTDTQYF. For the CDR3, the DNA is TGTGCCTGGAGTCAAGGGGGATCGGTCACAGATACGCAGTATTTT. Based on the CDR3 plus reference TRBV30 and TRBJ2-3, the full variable domain is SQTIHQWPATLVQPVGSPLSLECTVEGTSNPNLYWYRQAAGRGLQLLFYSVGIGQISSEVPQNLSASRPQDRQFILSSKKLLLSDSGFYLCAWSQGGSVTDTQYFGPGTRLTVL.

V is TRBV15 and J is TRBJ2-4, with TRBD2 as a possible D gene (6 bases). V shed 5 bases and J shed 0 bases, with 11 bases lying between them. In germline, CDR1 is LNHNV, CDR2 YYDKDF (reference sequence). CDR3 length: 15 residues. CDR3 in amino acids: CATSAPGLAKNIQYF. Written as DNA, the CDR3 is TGTGCCACCAGCGCTCCGGGACTAGCCAAAAACATTCAGTACTTC. The full variable domain, its missing parts supplied by reference TRBV15 and TRBJ2-4, is DAMVIQNPRYQVTQFGKPVTLSCSQTLNHNVMYWYQQKSSQAPKLLFHYYDKDFNNEADTPDNFQSRRPNTSFCFLDIRSPGLGDTAMYLCATSAPGLAKNIQYFGAGTRLSVL.

The chain couples TRBV29-1 to TRBJ2-5; D unclear. Per germline, CDR1 SQVTM and CDR2 ANQGSEA. The CDR3 is 11 residues long. V was trimmed by 4 bases and J by 5 bases, leaving 8 bases between them. The CDR3 reads CSVGRVETQYF. The CDR3 DNA follows: TGCAGCGTTGGTCGCGTGGAGACCCAGTACTTC.

The CDR3 bases are TGTGCCAGCAAGACAGGGATTGGATATGGCTACACCTTC. The encoded protein is CASKTGIGYGYTF. This chain joins TRBV6-5 and TRBJ1-2; TRBD1 matches at 7 bases. This CDR3 is built from 13 residues. V shed 7 bases, J shed 5 bases, and the junction held 7 bases outside the gene matches. The V gene's germline CDR1 is MNHEY and CDR2 SVGAGI.

This chain joins TRBV27 and TRBJ2-7; D is perhaps TRBD2 (6 bases). The length of the CDR3 is 14 residues. CDR1 is MNHEY, CDR2 SMNVEV, per germline (reference sequence). Between the trimmed V and J ends, which lost 2 bases and 4 bases, there was a span of 12 bases. The CDR3 nucleotides are TGTGCCAGCAGTTTAAAGGTGGGGGGATACGAGCAGTACTTC. Amino acid sequence: CASSLKVGGYEQYF.

The rearrangement uses TRBV7-2 and TRBJ1-2, with 8 positions matching TRBD1. Trimming at V came to 5 bases and at J to 1 base, leaving 15 bases not matched to a gene. Germline V gene lookup returns CDR1 SGHTA and CDR2 FQGNSA. This CDR3 has 18 residues. The CDR3 nucleotides are TGTGCCAGCAGCACACCTCATGACAGGGGAGGATTTAACTATGGCTACACCTTC. Residues: CASSTPHDRGGFNYGYTF.

This chain joins TRBV4-2 and TRBJ2-5, with D possibly TRBD1 on 6 matching bases. The CDR3 is made up of 13 amino acids. The V gene lost 11 bases and the J gene lost 0 bases, with 13 bases spanning the gap. The germline V gene has CDR1 LGHNA and CDR2 YNFKEQ. CDR3 region: CAVRGADQETQYF. The CDR3 bases are TGTGCCGTCAGGGGAGCGGACCAAGAGACCCAGTACTTC.

The chain couples TRBV7-2 to TRBJ2-5; TRBD2 matches at 10 bases. Germline values: CDR1 SGHTA, CDR2 FQGNSA. Losses at the gene ends were 2 bases for V and 5 bases for J; bases not matched to a gene: 2. This CDR3 comprises 14 residues. CDR3 protein: CASSLSGGAETQYF. In DNA, the CDR3 is TGTGCCAGCAGCTTAAGCGGGGGGGCCGAGACCCAGTACTTC. The variable domain in full, completed from reference TRBV7-2 and TRBJ2-5, reads GAGVSQSPSNKVTEKGKDVELRCDPISGHTALYWYRQSLGQGLEFLIYFQGNSAPDKSGLPSDRFSAERTGGSVSTLTIQRTQQEDSAVYLCASSLSGGAETQYFGPGTRLLVL.

The chain joins TRBV6-5 to TRBJ2-1; the match to TRBD2 covers 15 bases. V shed 6 bases and J 9 bases; nucleotides not matched to a gene: 6. Germline lookup yields CDR1 MNHEY and CDR2 SVGAGI. There are 15 residues in the CDR3. The CDR3, as DNA: TGTGCCAGCAGCGGACTAGCGGGAGGGCTTGGTGAGCAGTTCTTC. As protein: CASSGLAGGLGEQFF.

The V gene is TRBV4-2, the J gene TRBJ2-5, with D possibly being TRBD1 (5 bases). The CDR3 is 17 amino acids. CDR1 LGHNA and CDR2 YNFKEQ come from the germline V gene. Trimming shortened V by 0 bases and J by 4 bases, and 18 bases separated the two germline ends. The CDR3 reads CASSQEAALAGPETQYF. The CDR3 DNA reads as TGTGCCAGCAGCCAAGAGGCGGCTCTGGCAGGGCCAGAGACCCAGTACTTC.

This CDR3 is CASSLAGLEADLNTEAFF. CDR3 coding DNA: TGTGCCAGCAGCTTGGCCGGCTTGGAGGCCGATCTGAACACTGAAGCTTTCTTT. This chain uses TRBV5-4 with TRBJ1-1; D gene uncertain. CDR1 is SGHNT and CDR2 is YYREEE in the germline V gene (reference sequence). The CDR3 is 18 amino acids. The ends were cut back, 0 bases at V and 0 bases at J, with 18 bases in the middle.

CDR3 bases: TGTGCCAGCAGCCCGAACAGGGGGCCGGGCACTGAAGCTTTCTTT. Encoded protein: CASSPNRGPGTEAFF. The V call is TRBV5-4, the J call TRBJ1-1; TRBD1 matches 9 bases. Losses at the gene ends were 4 bases for V and 4 bases for J; bases not matched to a gene: 8. Germline CDR1 and CDR2: SGHNT and YYREEE (reference sequence). This CDR3 spans 15 amino acids.

This rearrangement joins TRBV7-6 to TRBJ2-3, with TRBD2 matching 8 bases. This CDR3 is built from 15 residues. V was clipped by 3 bases and J by 3 bases; unmatched bases: 5. CDR1 is SGHVS and CDR2 is FNYEAQ in the germline V gene. The DNA of the CDR3 is TGTGCCAGCAGCTTTTTGGCGGGGGGAACAGATACGCAGTATTTT. It is translated as CASSFLAGGTDTQYF.

V is TRBV19 and J is TRBJ2-1, with 8 bases aligning to TRBD1. CDR1 is LNHDA, CDR2 SQIVND, per germline (reference sequence). This CDR3 region has 16 residues. Trimming took 7 bases from V and 1 from J; bases not matched to a gene: 9. The CDR3 nucleotides read TGTGCCAGTACCCCCTTGGGGACAGGTTCCTACAATGAGCAGTTCTTC. The encoded protein is CASTPLGTGSYNEQFF.

The chain uses TRBV5-1 and TRBJ2-6, with D hard to call. CDR1 SGHRS and CDR2 YFSETQ come from the germline V gene. The germline V and J ends were trimmed by 0 bases and 8 bases, with 3 bases remaining between them. This CDR3 comprises 12 residues. CDR3 amino acids: CASSLEPNVLTF. CDR3 sequence (DNA): TGCGCCAGCAGCTTGGAGCCCAACGTCCTGACTTTC.

This clone appeared a single time. The chain couples TRBV6-5 to TRBJ2-5; possibly TRBD2 for D (6 bases). The ends were cut back, 7 bases at V and 2 bases at J, with 17 bases in the middle. Germline CDR1 reads MNHEY; CDR2 reads SVGAGI. This CDR3 is built from 15 residues. Here the CDR3 reads CASNALAKPQETQYF. CDR3 in DNA: TGTGCCAGCAACGCTCTAGCGAAGCCGCAAGAGACCCAGTACTTC.

The chain recombines TRBV6-2 or TRBV6-3 with TRBJ1-1, with D possibly being TRBD1 (5 bases). V lost 6 bases and J 4 bases, leaving 18 bases between the germline ends. Per germline, CDR1 MNHEY and CDR2 SVGEGT. The CDR3 loop spans 15 amino acids. The CDR3 DNA is TGTGCCAGCAGCACCAGGGTTGTCGACGGCACTGAAGCTTTCTTT. It encodes CASSTRVVDGTEAFF.

In this sample, this clone turned up once. This chain links TRBV19 with TRBJ2-1; tentatively, D is TRBD1 (6 bases). Germline CDR1 is LNHDA and CDR2 is SQIVND (reference sequence). Trimming took off 3 bases at V and 8 bases at J, with 17 bases between the two ends. This CDR3 has 15 residues. CDR3 region: CASSISGRGFYEQFF. As DNA, the CDR3 is TGTGCCAGTAGTATTTCGGGCAGGGGATTCTATGAGCAGTTCTTC.

CDR3 residues: CASSQSGGSGVGETQYF. CDR3 nucleotide sequence: TGTGCCAGCAGCCAATCAGGCGGAAGCGGGGTGGGAGAGACCCAGTACTTC. The J gene is TRBJ2-5, the V gene TRBV4-2, with 7 positions matching TRBD2. Trimming at V came to 2 bases and at J to 4 bases, leaving 13 bases not matched to a gene. Germline V CDR1 and CDR2: LGHNA, YNFKEQ. This CDR3 spans 17 amino acids.